This is a list of T cell receptor beta chains from one sample in a study of cytomegalovirus exposure and HLA in healthy donors. Here immunoSEQ multiplex PCR was the method, and the copy in TCRdb shows in-frame clones only, minus some. The repertoire includes 35,000 to 45,000 clones, 55% to 75% of them detected once, and 5% to 8% sits in the top ten. The specimen was PBMCs. The source is a man aged 25-45 years in good health and CMV-seronegative. The CDR3 runs from the conserved cysteine through the conserved F or W. Fields, in order: clone size, J gene, D gene, V gene, CDR3 protein, CDR3 DNA. A D gene is named only where the DNA matches it firmly. Expanded clones are given a class, and other clones once, few, many or no size at all.

>-|TRBJ2-3|TRBD2|TRBV7-9
CASSPTSATLTDTQYF
TGTGCCAGCAGCCCAACTAGCGCCACCCTCACAGATACGCAGTATTTT
>-|TRBJ2-1|-|TRBV2
CASSYHDNEQFF
TGTGCCAGCAGCTACCACGACAATGAGCAGTTCTTC
>-|TRBJ2-1|-|TRBV6-1
CASSEGSAGHNEQFF
TGTGCCAGCAGTGAAGGCTCTGCAGGGCACAATGAGCAGTTCTTC
>-|TRBJ2-7|-|TRBV11-2
CASSFVAYEQYF
TGTGCCAGCAGCTTCGTTGCCTACGAGCAGTACTTC
>-|TRBJ1-2|-|TRBV7-8
CASSPSISNYGYTF
TGTGCCAGCAGCCCAAGCATTTCTAACTATGGCTACACCTTC
>-|TRBJ2-7|TRBD2|TRBV7-9
CASSRLAGPYEQYF
TGTGCCAGCAGCCGACTAGCGGGACCCTACGAGCAGTACTTC
>-|TRBJ1-5|-|TRBV6-1
CASSEDESGNQPQHF
TGTGCCAGCAGTGAAGATGAGAGCGGAAATCAGCCCCAGCATTTT
>-|TRBJ2-7|-|TRBV11-2
CASSRMGGSYEQYF
TGTGCCAGCAGCCGAATGGGGGGCTCCTACGAGCAGTACTTC
>-|TRBJ2-5|TRBD2|TRBV6-6
CASSLAGGQQETQYF
TGTGCCAGCAGTCTAGCGGGGGGGCAACAAGAGACCCAGTACTTC
>-|TRBJ1-2|TRBD1|TRBV10-2
CASSLEDRDYGYTF
TGCGCCAGCTCTCTCGAGGACAGGGACTATGGCTACACCTTC
>medium-sized|TRBJ2-1|-|TRBV12-2
CASRLAENNEQFF
TGTGCAAGTCGCTTAGCGGAGAACAATGAGCAGTTCTTC
>-|TRBJ1-6|-|TRBV29-1
CSGGGSSPLHF
TGCAGCGGGGGTGGGAGCTCACCCCTCCACTTT
>-|TRBJ1-5|-|TRBV18
CASSGQLSNQPQHF
TGTGCCAGCTCCGGACAGCTGAGCAATCAGCCCCAGCATTTT
>-|TRBJ1-1|TRBD1|TRBV29-1
CSVCPGTGNTEAFF
TGCAGCGTTTGCCCCGGGACAGGGAACACTGAAGCTTTCTTT
>once|TRBJ2-7|-|TRBV13
CASSLAGAEQYF
TGTGCCAGCAGCTTAGCGGGAGCCGAGCAGTACTTC